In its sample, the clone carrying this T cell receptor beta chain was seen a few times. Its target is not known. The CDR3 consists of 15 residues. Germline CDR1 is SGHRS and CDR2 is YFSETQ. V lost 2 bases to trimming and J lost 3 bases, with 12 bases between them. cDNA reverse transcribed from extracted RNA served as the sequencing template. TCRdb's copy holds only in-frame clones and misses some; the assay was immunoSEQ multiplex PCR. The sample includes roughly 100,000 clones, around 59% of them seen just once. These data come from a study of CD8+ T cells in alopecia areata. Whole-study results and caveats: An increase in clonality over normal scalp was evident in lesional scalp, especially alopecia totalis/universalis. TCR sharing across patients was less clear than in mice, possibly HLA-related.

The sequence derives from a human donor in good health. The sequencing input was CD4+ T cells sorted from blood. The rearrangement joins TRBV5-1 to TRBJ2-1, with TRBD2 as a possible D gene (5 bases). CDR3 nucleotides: TGCGCCAGCAGCTTCTCGGACGGAGGCTACAATGAGCAGTTCTTC. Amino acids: CASSFSDGGYNEQFF.